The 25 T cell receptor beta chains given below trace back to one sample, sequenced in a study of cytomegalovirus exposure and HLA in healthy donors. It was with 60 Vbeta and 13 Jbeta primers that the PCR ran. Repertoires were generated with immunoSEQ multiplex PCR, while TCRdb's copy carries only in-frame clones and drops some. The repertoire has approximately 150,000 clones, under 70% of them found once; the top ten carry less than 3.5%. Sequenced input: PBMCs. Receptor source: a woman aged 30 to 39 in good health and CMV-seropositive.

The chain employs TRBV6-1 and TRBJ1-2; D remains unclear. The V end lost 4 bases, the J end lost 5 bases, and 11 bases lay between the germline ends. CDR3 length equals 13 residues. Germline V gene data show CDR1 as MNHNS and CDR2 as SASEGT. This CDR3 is CASSVQFEYGYTF. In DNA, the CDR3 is TGTGCCAGCAGTGTACAGTTTGAGTATGGCTACACCTTC.

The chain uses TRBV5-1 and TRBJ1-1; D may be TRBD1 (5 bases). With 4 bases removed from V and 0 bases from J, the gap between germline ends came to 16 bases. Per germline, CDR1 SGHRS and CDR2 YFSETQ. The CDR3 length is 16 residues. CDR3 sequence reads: CASSTGRESMNTEAFF. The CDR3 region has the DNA TGCGCCAGCAGCACGGGACGGGAGTCAATGAACACTGAAGCTTTCTTT.

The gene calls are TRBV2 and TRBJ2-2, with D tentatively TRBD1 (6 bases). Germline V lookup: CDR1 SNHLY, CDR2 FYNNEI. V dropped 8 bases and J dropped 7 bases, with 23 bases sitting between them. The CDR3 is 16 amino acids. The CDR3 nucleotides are TGTGCCAGCGCTGCATTAGGACAGACCTTCGGCGGGGAGCTGTTTTTT. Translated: CASAALGQTFGGELFF.

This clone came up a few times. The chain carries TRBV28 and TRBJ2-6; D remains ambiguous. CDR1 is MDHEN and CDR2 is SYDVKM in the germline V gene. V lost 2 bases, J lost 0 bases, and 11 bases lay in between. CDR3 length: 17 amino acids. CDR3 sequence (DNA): TGTGCCAGCAGTTTAGTCAGCCACAGCTCTGGGGCCAACGTCCTGACTTTC. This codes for CASSLVSHSSGANVLTF.

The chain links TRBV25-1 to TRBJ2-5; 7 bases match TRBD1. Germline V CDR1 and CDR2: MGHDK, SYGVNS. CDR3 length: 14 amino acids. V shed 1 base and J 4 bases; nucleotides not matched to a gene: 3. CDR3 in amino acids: CASSEWAGGETQYF. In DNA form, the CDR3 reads TGTGCCAGCAGTGAATGGGCAGGGGGAGAGACCCAGTACTTC.

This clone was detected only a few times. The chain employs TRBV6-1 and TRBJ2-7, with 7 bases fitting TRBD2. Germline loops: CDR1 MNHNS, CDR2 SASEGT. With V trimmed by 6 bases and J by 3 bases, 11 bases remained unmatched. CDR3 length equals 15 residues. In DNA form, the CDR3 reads TGTGCCAGCAGCGGAGGGACTACCCTAAACTACGAGCAGTACTTC. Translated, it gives CASSGGTTLNYEQYF.

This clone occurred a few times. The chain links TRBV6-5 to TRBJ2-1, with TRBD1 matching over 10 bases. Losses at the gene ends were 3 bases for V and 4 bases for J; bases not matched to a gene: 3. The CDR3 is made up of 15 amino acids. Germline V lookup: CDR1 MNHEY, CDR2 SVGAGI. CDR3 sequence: CASSYRGQGYNEQFF. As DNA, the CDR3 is TGTGCCAGCAGTTATAGGGGACAGGGGTACAATGAGCAGTTCTTC.

The CDR3 spells CASSLGGSRNSPLHF. The CDR3, as DNA: TGTGCCAGCAGCTTAGGTGGGTCGCGGAATTCACCCCTCCACTTT. J is TRBJ1-6 and V is TRBV7-9; D gene uncertain. The CDR3 extends over 15 amino acids. The ends were cut back, 1 base at V and 7 bases at J, with 11 bases in the middle. Per the germline V gene, CDR1 is SEHNR and CDR2 is FQNEAQ (reference sequence).

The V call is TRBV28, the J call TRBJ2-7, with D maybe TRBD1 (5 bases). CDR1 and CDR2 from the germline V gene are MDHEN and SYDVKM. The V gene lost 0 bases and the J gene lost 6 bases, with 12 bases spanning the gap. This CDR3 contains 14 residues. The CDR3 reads CASSLWGREGEQYF. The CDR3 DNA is TGTGCCAGCAGTTTATGGGGCAGGGAAGGCGAGCAGTACTTC.

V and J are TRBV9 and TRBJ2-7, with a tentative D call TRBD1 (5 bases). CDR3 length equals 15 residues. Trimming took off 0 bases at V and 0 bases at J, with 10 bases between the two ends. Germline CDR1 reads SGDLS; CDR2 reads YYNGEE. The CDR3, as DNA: TGTGCCAGCAGCGTAGATCCGACAGCCTCCTACGAGCAGTACTTC. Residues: CASSVDPTASYEQYF.

This CDR3 reads CASSLPRDLPWDEKLFF. The CDR3 nucleotides read TGTGCCAGCAGCTTACCAAGGGACTTACCATGGGATGAAAAACTGTTTTTT. The gene calls are TRBV7-9 and TRBJ1-4, with a possible D match to TRBD1 (5 bases). CDR3 length: 17 residues. Germline values: CDR1 SEHNR, CDR2 FQNEAQ (reference sequence). V lost 2 bases and J 6 bases, leaving 19 bases between the germline ends.

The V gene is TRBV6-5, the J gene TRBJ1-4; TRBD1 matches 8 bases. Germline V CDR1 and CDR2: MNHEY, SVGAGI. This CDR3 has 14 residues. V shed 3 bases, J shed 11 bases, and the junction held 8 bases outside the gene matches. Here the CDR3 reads CASSYSAGGSKLFF. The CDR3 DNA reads TGTGCCAGCAGTTATTCTGCAGGGGGCTCGAAACTGTTTTTT.

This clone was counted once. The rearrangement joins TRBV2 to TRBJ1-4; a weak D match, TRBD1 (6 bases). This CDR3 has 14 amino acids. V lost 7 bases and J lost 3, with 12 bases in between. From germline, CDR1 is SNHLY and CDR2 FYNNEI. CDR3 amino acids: CASIFGQPNEKLFF. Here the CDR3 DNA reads TGTGCCAGCATCTTTGGACAGCCTAATGAAAAACTGTTTTTT.

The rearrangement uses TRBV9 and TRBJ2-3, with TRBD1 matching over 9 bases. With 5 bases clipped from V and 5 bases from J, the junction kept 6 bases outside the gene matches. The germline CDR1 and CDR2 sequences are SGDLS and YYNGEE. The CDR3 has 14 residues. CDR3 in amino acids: CASSPTGGVDTQYF. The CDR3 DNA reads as TGTGCCAGCAGTCCAACAGGGGGCGTAGATACGCAGTATTTT.

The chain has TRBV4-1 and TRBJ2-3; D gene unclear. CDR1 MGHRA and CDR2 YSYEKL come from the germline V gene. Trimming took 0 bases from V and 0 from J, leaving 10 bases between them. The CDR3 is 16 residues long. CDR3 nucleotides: TGCGCCAGCAGCCAAGAATACTTATTTAGCACAGATACGCAGTATTTT. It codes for CASSQEYLFSTDTQYF.

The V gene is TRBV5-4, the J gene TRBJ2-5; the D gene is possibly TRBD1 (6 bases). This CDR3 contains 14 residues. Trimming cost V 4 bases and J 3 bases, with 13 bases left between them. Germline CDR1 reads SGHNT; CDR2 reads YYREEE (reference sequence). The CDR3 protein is CASSTLHREETQYF. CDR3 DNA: TGTGCCAGCAGCACCCTACACAGGGAAGAGACCCAGTACTTC.

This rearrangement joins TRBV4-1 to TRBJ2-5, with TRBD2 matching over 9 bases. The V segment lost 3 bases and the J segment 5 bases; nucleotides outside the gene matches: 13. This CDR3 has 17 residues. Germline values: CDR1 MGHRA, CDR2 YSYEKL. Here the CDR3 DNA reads TGCGCCAGCAGCCATGCCATAGCGGGAGTGAGGGTGGAGACCCAGTACTTC. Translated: CASSHAIAGVRVETQYF.

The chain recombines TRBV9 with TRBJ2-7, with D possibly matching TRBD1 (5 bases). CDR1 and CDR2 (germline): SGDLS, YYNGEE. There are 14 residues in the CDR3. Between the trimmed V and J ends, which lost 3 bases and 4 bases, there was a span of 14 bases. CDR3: CASSEAPGSYEQYF. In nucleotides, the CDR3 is TGTGCCAGCAGCGAGGCTCCAGGGTCTTACGAGCAGTACTTC.

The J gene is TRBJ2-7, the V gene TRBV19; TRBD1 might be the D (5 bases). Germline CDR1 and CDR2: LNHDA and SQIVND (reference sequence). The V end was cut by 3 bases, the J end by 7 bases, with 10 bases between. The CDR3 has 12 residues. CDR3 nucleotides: TGTGCCAGTAGTATGGACAAGCAAGAGCAGTACTTC. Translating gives CASSMDKQEQYF.

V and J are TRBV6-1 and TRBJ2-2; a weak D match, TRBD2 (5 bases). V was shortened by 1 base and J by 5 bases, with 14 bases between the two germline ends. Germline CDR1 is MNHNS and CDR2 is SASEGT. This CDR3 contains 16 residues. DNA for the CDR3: TGTGCCAGCAGTGAAGGGCTAGCCTTCTTAACCGGGGAGCTGTTTTTT. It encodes CASSEGLAFLTGELFF.

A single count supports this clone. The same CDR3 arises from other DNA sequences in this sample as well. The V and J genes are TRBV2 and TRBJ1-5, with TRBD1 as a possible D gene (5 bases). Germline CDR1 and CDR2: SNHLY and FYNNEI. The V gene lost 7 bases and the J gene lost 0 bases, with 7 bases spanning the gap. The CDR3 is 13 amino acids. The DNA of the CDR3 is TGTGCCAGCAAAGGGGATAGCAATCAGCCCCAGCATTTT. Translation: CASKGDSNQPQHF.

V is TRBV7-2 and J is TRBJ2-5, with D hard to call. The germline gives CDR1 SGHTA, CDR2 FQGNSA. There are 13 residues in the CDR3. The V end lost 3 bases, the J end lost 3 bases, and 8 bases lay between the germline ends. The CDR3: CASSFNSEETQYF. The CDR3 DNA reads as TGTGCCAGCAGCTTTAATTCTGAAGAGACCCAGTACTTC.

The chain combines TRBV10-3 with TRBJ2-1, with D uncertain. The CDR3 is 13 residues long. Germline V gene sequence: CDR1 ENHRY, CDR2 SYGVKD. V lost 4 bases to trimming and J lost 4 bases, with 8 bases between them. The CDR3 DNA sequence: TGTGCCATCAGTGTCCAGAATTACAATGAGCAGTTCTTC. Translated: CAISVQNYNEQFF.

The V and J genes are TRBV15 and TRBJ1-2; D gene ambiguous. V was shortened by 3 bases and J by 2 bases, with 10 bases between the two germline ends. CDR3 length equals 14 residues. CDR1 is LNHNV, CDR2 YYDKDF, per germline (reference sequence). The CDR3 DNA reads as TGTGCCACCAGCAGGCCCAGAGGGAACTATGGCTACACCTTC. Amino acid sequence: CATSRPRGNYGYTF.

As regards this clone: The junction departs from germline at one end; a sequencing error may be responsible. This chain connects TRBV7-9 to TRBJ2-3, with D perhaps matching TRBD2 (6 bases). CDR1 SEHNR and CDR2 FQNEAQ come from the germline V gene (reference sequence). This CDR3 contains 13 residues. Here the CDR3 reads CASSIAAADTQYF. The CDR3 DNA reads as TGTGCCAGCAGCATAGCGGCGGCAGATACGCAGTATTTT. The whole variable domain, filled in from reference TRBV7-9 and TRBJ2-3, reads DTGVSQNPRHKITKRGQNVTFRCDPISEHNRLYWYRQTLGQGPEFLTYFQNEAQLEKSRLLSDRFSAERPKGSFSTLEIQRTEQGDSAMYLCASSIAAADTQYFGPGTRLTVL.